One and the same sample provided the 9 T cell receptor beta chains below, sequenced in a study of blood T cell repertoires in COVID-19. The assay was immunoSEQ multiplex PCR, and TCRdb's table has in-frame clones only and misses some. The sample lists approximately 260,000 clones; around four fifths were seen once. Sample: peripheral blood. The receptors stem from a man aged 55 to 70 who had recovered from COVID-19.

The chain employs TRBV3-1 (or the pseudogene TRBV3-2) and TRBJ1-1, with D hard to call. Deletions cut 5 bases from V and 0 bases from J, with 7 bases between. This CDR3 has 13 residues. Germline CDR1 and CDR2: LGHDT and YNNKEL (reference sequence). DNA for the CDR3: TGTGCCAGCAGCAAACAGATGAACACTGAAGCTTTCTTT. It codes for CASSKQMNTEAFF.

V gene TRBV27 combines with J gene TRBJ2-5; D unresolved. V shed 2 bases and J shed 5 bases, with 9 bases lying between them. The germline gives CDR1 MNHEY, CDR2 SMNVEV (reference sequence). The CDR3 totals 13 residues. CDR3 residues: CASSLAPYETQYF. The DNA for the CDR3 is TGTGCCAGCAGTTTAGCCCCCTACGAGACCCAGTACTTC.

In DNA, the CDR3 is TGTGCCAGTAGAAGGGACAGGGTCGACGAAAAACTGTTTTTT. Translated, it gives CASRRDRVDEKLFF. The gene calls are TRBV19 and TRBJ1-4; 9 bases line up with TRBD1. There are 14 residues in the CDR3. Germline V lookup: CDR1 LNHDA, CDR2 SQIVND (reference sequence). The V and J ends lost 6 bases and 8 bases, in that order; junction bases with no gene match: 7.

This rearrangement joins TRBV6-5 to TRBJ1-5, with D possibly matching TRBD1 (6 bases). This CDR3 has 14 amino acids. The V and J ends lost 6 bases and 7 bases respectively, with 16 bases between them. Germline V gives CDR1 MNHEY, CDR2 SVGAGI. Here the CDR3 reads CASSLGGAAQPQHF. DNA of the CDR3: TGTGCCAGCAGCTTGGGGGGGGCCGCCCAGCCCCAGCATTTT.

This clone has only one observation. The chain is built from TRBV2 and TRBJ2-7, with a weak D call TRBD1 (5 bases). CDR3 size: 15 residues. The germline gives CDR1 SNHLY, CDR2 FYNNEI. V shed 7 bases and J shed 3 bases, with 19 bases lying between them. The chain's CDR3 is CASTGHRGMSYEQYF. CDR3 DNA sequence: TGTGCCAGCACAGGACACCGAGGCATGAGCTACGAGCAGTACTTC.

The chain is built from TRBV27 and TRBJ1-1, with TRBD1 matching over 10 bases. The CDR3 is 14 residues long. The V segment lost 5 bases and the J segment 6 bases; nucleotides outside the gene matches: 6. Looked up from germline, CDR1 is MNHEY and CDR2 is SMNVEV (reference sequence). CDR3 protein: CASSRGTGVSEAFF. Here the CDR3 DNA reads TGTGCCAGCAGTCGGGGGACAGGGGTTTCTGAAGCTTTCTTT.

The CDR3 DNA reads TGTGCCAGTAGTTTGGGACTAGCGGGCACAGATACGCAGTATTTT. It encodes CASSLGLAGTDTQYF. V is TRBV19 and J is TRBJ2-3; TRBD2 matches 11 bases. Trimming cost V 5 bases and J 1 base; bases outside gene matches: 2. There are 15 residues in the CDR3. Germline CDR1 and CDR2: LNHDA and SQIVND (reference sequence).

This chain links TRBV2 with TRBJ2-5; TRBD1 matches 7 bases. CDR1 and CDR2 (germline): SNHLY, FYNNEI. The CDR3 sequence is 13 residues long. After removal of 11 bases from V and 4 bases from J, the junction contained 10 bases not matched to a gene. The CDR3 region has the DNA TGTGCCGTCAAAACAGGGGTACGAGAGACCCAGTACTTC. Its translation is CAVKTGVRETQYF.

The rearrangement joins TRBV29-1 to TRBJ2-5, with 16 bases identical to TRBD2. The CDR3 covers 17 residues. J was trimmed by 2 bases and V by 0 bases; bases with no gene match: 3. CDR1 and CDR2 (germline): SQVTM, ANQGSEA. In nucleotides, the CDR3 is TGCAGCGTTGAAGACCGGGGACTAGCGGGGGGGCAAGAGACCCAGTACTTC. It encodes CSVEDRGLAGGQETQYF.